This is a list of T cell receptor beta chains from one sample in a study of OX40 agonist ivuxolimab in advanced cancers. The table came from immunoSEQ multiplex PCR; TCRdb's copy has only in-frame clones and leaves some out. The top ten clones hold 9.5% to 15% of a sample with tens of thousands of clones, approximately 80% of them seen once. The source was CD4+ or CD8+ T cells sorted from blood, collected in a trial of the OX40 agonist ivuxolimab. The receptor source for this set is an adult with an advanced solid tumor such as melanoma, head and neck, liver or kidney cancer. CDR3s include the opening cysteine and the closing phenylalanine or tryptophan. The D gene is left open where the match is weak. Clone size is given for some rows only: seen once, a few or many times, or a class if the clone is expanded.

j_call v_call clone_size d_call cdr3_nt cdr3_aa
TRBJ1-1 TRBV19 . . TGTGCCAGTAGTTGGACAGATCTCAAGAACACTGAAGCTTTCTTT CASSWTDLKNTEAFF
TRBJ2-5 TRBV6-5 . . TGTGCCAGCAGCACATTAGCGGCCACGCAAGAGACCCAGTACTTC CASSTLAATQETQYF
TRBJ2-3 TRBV9 . TRBD2 TGTGCCAGCAGCCCGCGGGGGTCTAGCACAGATACGCAGTATTTT CASSPRGSSTDTQYF
TRBJ2-1 TRBV4-1 . . TGCGCCAGCAGCGAGTCCCCTAGCTCCTACAATGAGCAGTTCTTC CASSESPSSYNEQFF
TRBJ2-1 TRBV7-2 . TRBD2 TGTGCCAGCAGCTTAGGCCCAGCGGGATACTCCTACAATGAGCAGTTCTTC CASSLGPAGYSYNEQFF
TRBJ2-6 TRBV29-1 . . TGCAGCGTTGATGGGGGTTCTGGGGCCAACGTCCTGACTTTC CSVDGGSGANVLTF
TRBJ2-7 TRBV7-2 . TRBD1 TGTGCCAGCAGCTTAGGAGCGGGACAGGGGGGAGGCGAGCAGTACTTC CASSLGAGQGGGEQYF
TRBJ1-4 TRBV6-1 . . TGTGCCAGCAGTGAAGTTCCGGGGCCAGGTGAAAAACTGTTTTTT CASSEVPGPGEKLFF
TRBJ1-1 TRBV27 . TRBD1 TGTGCCAGCAGTGGGACAGGGGGAATTGAAGCTTTCTTT CASSGTGGIEAFF
TRBJ2-4 TRBV15 . . TGTGCCACCAGCCCTATCGCTCTGGGACAAAACTTAGCCAAAAACATTCAGTACTTC CATSPIALGQNLAKNIQYF
TRBJ2-1 TRBV9 . . TGTGCCAGCAGCGCAAACCTCCTCTTGGTCCCCGACAATGAGCAGTTCTTC CASSANLLLVPDNEQFF
TRBJ2-2 TRBV7-3 . . TGTGCCAGCAGCTTAAGTTACACCGGGGAGCTGTTTTTT CASSLSYTGELFF
TRBJ2-7 TRBV5-4 . TRBD2 TGTGCCAGCAGCCCCAGAGGGAGGCGGGAGGGCGGTTACGAGCAGTACTTC CASSPRGRREGGYEQYF
TRBJ1-2 TRBV7-2 . . TGTGCCAGCAGCTTCCAGGGTGAAGGCTACACCTTC CASSFQGEGYTF
TRBJ2-7 TRBV7-2 once . TGTGCCAGCAGCTTAGTAGCGCTTAGCTCCTACGAGCAGTACTTC CASSLVALSSYEQYF
TRBJ2-3 TRBV30 . . TGTGCCTGGGACGGGGGCGGCCGCGGGGATACGCAGTATTTT CAWDGGGRGDTQYF
TRBJ2-2 TRBV28 . . TGTGCCAGCAGTTTAAGGACCGGGGAGCTGTTTTTT CASSLRTGELFF
TRBJ2-2 TRBV9 . TRBD1 TGTGCCAGCAGCACCGGTTTGGGGACAGTGGATACCGGGGAGCTGTTTTTT CASSTGLGTVDTGELFF
TRBJ1-5 TRBV28 many . TGTGCCAGCTCCTCCCCGGCGGGATCAACTCAGCCCCAGCATTTT CASSSPAGSTQPQHF
TRBJ2-3 TRBV5-1 once TRBD2 TGCGCCAGCAGCTTGGATACAGCGGGGTGGGCAGATACGCAGTATTTT CASSLDTAGWADTQYF
TRBJ1-1 TRBV28 once . TGTGCCAGCACCTCCCGACGTCGCACTGAAGCTTTCTTT CASTSRRRTEAFF
TRBJ1-6 TRBV6-1 . TRBD1 TGTGCCAGCAGTGAAGGAACTCCGGGACAGGGATTAGTCGGATATAATTCACCCCTCCACTTT CASSEGTPGQGLVGYNSPLHF
TRBJ2-2 TRBV2 . TRBD2 TGTGCCAGCAGTGGCATTTCGGGAGGTCTCGGCGGGGAGCTGTTTTTT CASSGISGGLGGELFF
TRBJ1-2 TRBV28 . . TGTGCCAGCAGTCCGACAGGACGGTATGGCTACACCTTC CASSPTGRYGYTF
TRBJ1-1 TRBV7-9 few . TGTGCCAGCAGCGGCCCCCCAGGGCTCACTGAAGCTTTCTTT CASSGPPGLTEAFF
TRBJ1-4 TRBV6-1 . TRBD1 TGTGCCAGCAGCCTACAGGGGTTGTGGGAAAAACTGTTTTTT CASSLQGLWEKLFF
TRBJ1-2 TRBV7-2 . TRBD1 TGTGCCAGCAGCTGGGGACAGGGAGATGGCTACACCTTC CASSWGQGDGYTF
TRBJ1-2 TRBV6-6 . TRBD1 TGTGCCAGCAGGCCTGGACAGGGGGCGAGGGGCTACACCTTC CASRPGQGARGYTF